This entry features one T cell receptor beta chain sequence. This clonotype occurred a few times. The antigen this receptor binds is unknown. Per-nucleotide qualities are absent, and no much larger clonotype sits a single base away. This sample was included in a study of T cells in Graves' hyperthyroidism and ophthalmopathy (dated by TCRdb to about 2019). Concerning the study at large: Peripheral blood was collected at initial diagnosis, before any treatment. To identify distinguishing TCR V-J signatures, a discovery cohort of roughly 100 patients was used, comprising 43 with Graves' ophthalmopathy and around 57 with stable Graves' hyperthyroidism. Whether ophthalmopathy could be predicted prospectively was tested in an independent validation cohort made up of fewer than 20 hyperthyroidism patients plus 17 patients who later progressed to ophthalmopathy. In addition, the study compared T-cell repertoires in thyroid tissue and in blood from five to seven Graves' hyperthyroidism patients. The 100 or so discovery patients were randomly divided into training and test sets at a 7:3 ratio. After sampling, hyperthyroidism patients received methimazole starting at 30 mg daily, and ophthalmopathy patients received high-dose intravenous methylprednisolone. The paper reports TCR Vbeta CDR3 sequencing of approximately 140 peripheral blood samples: around 45 ophthalmopathy, fewer than 85 hyperthyroidism and 17 progressor patients.

The germline V gene yields KGHSH for CDR1 and LQKENI for CDR2. V is cut back by 7 bases and J by 2 bases, with 11 bases in the junction unmatched. The CDR3 contains 16 residues, cysteine and phenylalanine counted. Only the CDR3 region is kept as DNA, spanning 48 bases read in frame from base 1. What the study reported, not specific to this receptor: During validation, the model predicted progression to ophthalmopathy a median of about 6.3 months ahead of onset, with almost 71% sensitivity and roughly 72% specificity. Most expanded thyroid clonotypes (frequency above 0.001) were also found in blood, which suggests that blood repertoires may mirror thyroid immune responses. In cross-validation, a model built on a 13 V-J signature told ophthalmopathy apart from stable hyperthyroidism with 87.88% sensitivity and around 83% specificity, and in testing the same model reached 80%/75%. No statistical method was used to set the sample size in advance, and investigators knew the group allocation.

Amplification of TCR beta CDR3 regions was carried out from RNA transcripts. The first round of RT-PCR for the TCR CDR3 was performed with the HTBI primer set and the Qiagen OneStep RT-PCR kit. The libraries were constructed in a second round of multiplex PCR and then size-selected and purified. Sequencing of the libraries was done on an Illumina HiSeq2000 using paired-end 100 bp reads. The paper's processing steps were these. Raw data were processed with SOAPnuke, discarding reads with adapters, uncalled bases, mean Phred below 15, or no exact constant-primer or identifier match. High-quality paired reads were merged with COPE v1.2.5, and unique nucleotide sequences were defined as clonotypes. MiTCR v1.1 was used to align clonotypes to the IMGT TRBV, TRBD and TRBJ reference segments. Analysis was restricted to V-J combinations with a frequency above 0.0001, which covered approximately 99% of repertoires. A TCS score was defined as the ratio between F50 (clonal expansion) and ExV (chaos), using BLOSUM62-based TCRdist between CDR3 peptides within each V-J. Welch's t-statistics and random forest reduced fewer than 600 V-J features to under 15, which were used in a naive Bayes classifier (R e1071). In-frame beta chains were kept once TCRdb had trimmed the public reads at Q25 with fastp and called clones with MiXCR. Every CDR3 protein is listed once, alongside the most common genes and DNA of its rows. The authors' filters were not applied to this entry. Recorded for this sample are around 540,000 distinct CDR3 sequences; 16% of them occurred a single time. Less than 30% of the sample is taken by the ten largest.

In the ophthalmopathy patients, disease was moderately to severely active, with a Clinical Activity Score of 3 or more, a NOSPECS grade of 4 or more, and a duration of less than 3 months. Patients with uncontrolled infections, other autoimmune diseases, pregnancy or lactation were excluded. Diagnoses relied on clinical symptoms, serum thyroxine and TRAb, thyroid ultrasound and orbital computed tomography. PBMCs were separated from roughly 10 ml of fresh peripheral blood using Ficoll-Paque density gradient centrifugation. Trizol reagent was used to extract total RNA, and RNA quality was then checked on an Agilent 2100 Bioanalyzer.

The chain is made from TRBV18 and TRBJ2-7, and 10 bases in between align with TRBD2. The receptor was derived from a woman younger than 45 with Graves' ophthalmopathy. The sample comprised blood. CDR3 sequence: CASFISAGLAAYEQYF. The DNA reads TGTGCCAGCTTTATATCAGCCGGACTAGCGGCCTACGAGCAGTACTTC.